The rows below give T cell receptor beta chains drawn from one sample of a study of identical twins. MiXCR, applied by TCRdb to the 5' RACE reads, yields one record per CDR3 protein. The sample includes under 900,000 distinct CDR3 sequences, about 18% of them seen just once. The same data also went into a second study, on T cells expressing NK-cell markers.

Sequencing was performed on PBMCs. The receptors here all came from a woman between 18 and 30 years old in good health. CDR3s include the opening cysteine and the closing phenylalanine or tryptophan. Fields, in order: clone size, V gene, D gene, J gene, CDR3 protein, CDR3 DNA. The D gene is left open where the match is weak. The size entry is marked missing in some rows and otherwise reads once, few, many or a size class.

NA	TRBV5-1	NA	TRBJ2-1	CASSLLLAAAYNEQFF	TGCGCCAGCAGCTTACTTCTGGCGGCCGCCTACAATGAGCAGTTCTTC
once	TRBV10-1	NA	TRBJ2-1	CASSDGWRRHNEQFF	TGCGCCAGCAGTGATGGTTGGCGGAGACACAATGAGCAGTTCTTC
few	TRBV7-2	NA	TRBJ2-7	CASSFSWDEQYF	TGTGCCAGCAGCTTCTCTTGGGACGAGCAGTACTTC
NA	TRBV5-5	TRBD1	TRBJ2-3	CASSLGQGWRTDTQYF	TGTGCCAGCAGCCTAGGACAGGGCTGGCGCACAGATACGCAGTATTTT
many	TRBV12-3/TRBV12-4	NA	TRBJ2-5	CASSFLEYF	TGTGCCAGCAGTTTTCTTGAGTACTTC
few	TRBV25-1	TRBD2	TRBJ2-7	CASSDIGTSGSSSYEQYF	TGTGCCAGCAGTGATATCGGGACTAGCGGGTCGAGCTCCTACGAGCAGTACTTC
many	TRBV6-2/TRBV6-3	NA	TRBJ2-1	CASSKSSEYNEQFF	TGTGCCAGCAGTAAATCTAGCGAGTACAATGAGCAGTTCTTC
many	TRBV12-3/TRBV12-4	NA	TRBJ2-2	CASSLQGSGELFF	TGTGCCAGCAGTTTACAGGGGTCCGGGGAGCTGTTTTTT
few	TRBV13	NA	TRBJ2-7	CASTSSDRREYREQYF	TGTGCCAGCACTTCCTCAGACCGGCGGGAATATAGGGAGCAGTACTTC
NA	TRBV20-1	NA	TRBJ1-2	CSARGSYGYTF	TGCAGTGCTAGAGGTTCCTATGGCTACACCTTC
NA	TRBV29-1	TRBD2	TRBJ2-1	CSASGTSGNSEQFF	TGCAGCGCCTCCGGGACTAGCGGGAATTCTGAGCAGTTCTTC
NA	TRBV7-6	TRBD1	TRBJ1-1	CASSSGQGMSGTEAFF	TGTGCCAGCAGCTCGGGACAGGGAATGTCGGGCACTGAAGCTTTCTTT
few	TRBV21-1	NA	TRBJ2-2	CASSKIIVGRKNTGELFF	TGTGCCAGCAGCAAAATAATAGTAGGACGGAAGAACACCGGGGAGCTGTTTTTT
few	TRBV20-1	TRBD2	TRBJ2-1	CSATGHRTSGMHEQFF	TGCAGTGCTACTGGCCACCGGACTAGCGGGATGCATGAGCAGTTCTTC
NA	TRBV13	NA	TRBJ1-1	CASSSGVGRTEAFF	TGTGCCAGCAGCTCAGGGGTCGGGAGAACTGAAGCTTTCTTT
few	TRBV12-3/TRBV12-4	NA	TRBJ1-5	CASSLRGGTNQPQHF	TGTGCCAGCAGTTTACGGGGCGGAACCAATCAGCCCCAGCATTTT
NA	TRBV7-6	NA	TRBJ2-2	CASSRQAVKTGELFF	TGTGCCAGCAGCCGACAGGCAGTAAAAACCGGGGAGCTGTTTTTT
NA	TRBV20-1	TRBD2	TRBJ2-7	CSARAESGGEQYF	TGCAGTGCTAGAGCCGAATCGGGAGGCGAGCAGTACTTC
NA	TRBV12-3/TRBV12-4	NA	TRBJ2-5	CASSFLGVGEETQYF	TGTGCCAGCAGTTTTTTAGGGGTGGGAGAAGAGACCCAGTACTTC
few	TRBV10-3	TRBD1	TRBJ2-5	CAISEDRASETQYF	TGTGCCATCAGTGAGGACAGGGCTTCAGAGACCCAGTACTTC
NA	TRBV5-5	TRBD2	TRBJ2-2	CASSLRIAGTSNTGELFF	TGTGCCAGCAGCTTGCGGATAGCGGGGACTTCGAACACCGGGGAGCTGTTTTTT
NA	TRBV7-9	NA	TRBJ2-5	CASSHTYQQETQYF	TGTGCCAGCAGCCACACTTACCAACAGGAGACCCAGTACTTC
NA	TRBV7-6	NA	TRBJ2-2	CASSLGLSGTGELFF	TGTGCCAGCAGCCTAGGACTCTCGGGGACCGGGGAGCTGTTTTTT
few	TRBV9	NA	TRBJ2-1	CASSVTASKGGSYNEQFF	TGTGCCAGCAGCGTCACGGCTAGCAAGGGGGGCTCCTACAATGAGCAGTTCTTC